The clone carrying this T cell receptor beta chain was recorded at least ten times. The target antigen is unknown. The germline CDR1 and CDR2 sequences are DFQATT and SNEGSKA (reference sequence). There are 13 residues in the CDR3. V shed 3 bases and J shed 0 bases, with 8 bases lying between them. The sample is drawn from a study of T cells in Graves' hyperthyroidism and ophthalmopathy. General study results and limits: Blood held most thyroid clonotypes expanded above 0.001 frequency. Ophthalmopathy stood apart from stable hyperthyroidism in a 13 V-J model.

Exclusion criteria comprised uncontrolled infection, other autoimmune disease, pregnancy or lactation. Authors of the study amplified TCR beta CDR3 regions from RNA transcripts. HTBI primers were used for first-round RT-PCR of the TCR CDR3. Each CDR3 protein is one row after TCRdb ran MiXCR on the multiplex PCR reads. The sample carries 450,000 to 650,000 distinct CDR3 sequences, more than 15% recorded once. The source of this sequence is a young woman with Graves' ophthalmopathy. Input material: blood. This sequence joins TRBV20-1 and TRBJ1-2; D remains ambiguous. The CDR3 DNA reads as TGCAGTGCTAGTGGAAGCACTAACTATGGCTACACCTTC. Its protein is CSASGSTNYGYTF.